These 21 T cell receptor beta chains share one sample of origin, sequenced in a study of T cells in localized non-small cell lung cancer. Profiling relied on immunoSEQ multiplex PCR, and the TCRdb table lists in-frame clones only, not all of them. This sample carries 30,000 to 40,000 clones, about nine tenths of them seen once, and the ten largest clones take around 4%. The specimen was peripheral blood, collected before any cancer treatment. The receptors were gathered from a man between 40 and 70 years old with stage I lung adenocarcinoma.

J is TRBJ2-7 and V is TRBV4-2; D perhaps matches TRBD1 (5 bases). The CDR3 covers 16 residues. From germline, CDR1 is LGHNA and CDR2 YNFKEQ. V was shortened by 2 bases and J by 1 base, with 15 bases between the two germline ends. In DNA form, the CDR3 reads TGTGCCAGCAGCCAATTTCAGGGTCCACCATCCTACGAGCAGTACTTC. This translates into CASSQFQGPPSYEQYF.

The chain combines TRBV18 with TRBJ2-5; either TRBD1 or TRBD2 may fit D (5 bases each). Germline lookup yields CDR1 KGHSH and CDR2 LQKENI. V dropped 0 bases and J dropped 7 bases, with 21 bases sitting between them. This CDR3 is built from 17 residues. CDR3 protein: CASSPPIGGPLPGTQYF. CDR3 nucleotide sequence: TGTGCCAGCTCACCACCGATTGGGGGTCCCCTACCGGGGACCCAGTACTTC.

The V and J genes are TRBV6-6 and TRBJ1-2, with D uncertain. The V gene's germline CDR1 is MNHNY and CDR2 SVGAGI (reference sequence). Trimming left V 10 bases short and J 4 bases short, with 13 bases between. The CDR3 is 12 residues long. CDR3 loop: CAIPSSRYGYTF. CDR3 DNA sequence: TGTGCCATCCCCTCCTCCCGCTATGGCTACACCTTC.

The CDR3 protein is CSARAQETQYF. The CDR3 DNA reads TGCAGTGCTAGAGCACAAGAGACCCAGTACTTC. This chain connects TRBV20-1 to TRBJ2-5; D call uncertain. This CDR3 has 11 amino acids. Germline V gene data show CDR1 as DFQATT and CDR2 as SNEGSKA (reference sequence). With 1 base removed from V and 2 bases from J, the gap between germline ends came to 2 bases.

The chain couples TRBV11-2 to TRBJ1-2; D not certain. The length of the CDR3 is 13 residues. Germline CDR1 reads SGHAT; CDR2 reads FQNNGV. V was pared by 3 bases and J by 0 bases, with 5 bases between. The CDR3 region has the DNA TGTGCCAGCAGCTTTAGTACTAACTATGGCTACACCTTC. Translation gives CASSFSTNYGYTF. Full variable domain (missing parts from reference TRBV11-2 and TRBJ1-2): EAGVAQSPRYKIIEKRQSVAFWCNPISGHATLYWYQQILGQGPKLLIQFQNNGVVDDSQLPKDRFSAERLKGVDSTLKIQPAKLEDSAVYLCASSFSTNYGYTFGSGTRLTVV.

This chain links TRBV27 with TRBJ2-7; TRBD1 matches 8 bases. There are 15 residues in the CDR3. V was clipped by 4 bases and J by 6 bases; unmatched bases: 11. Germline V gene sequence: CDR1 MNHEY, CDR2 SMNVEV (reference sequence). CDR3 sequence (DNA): TGTGCCAGCAGTTCGCCGGCAGGGGGCGTTTTCGAGCAGTACTTC. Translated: CASSSPAGGVFEQYF.

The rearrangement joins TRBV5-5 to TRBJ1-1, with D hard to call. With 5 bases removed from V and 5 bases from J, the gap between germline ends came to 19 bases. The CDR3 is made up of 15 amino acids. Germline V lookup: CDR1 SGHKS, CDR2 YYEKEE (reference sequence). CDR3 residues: CASSYNSISGTEAFF. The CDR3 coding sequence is TGTGCCAGCAGTTATAATAGTATCTCCGGGACTGAAGCTTTCTTT.

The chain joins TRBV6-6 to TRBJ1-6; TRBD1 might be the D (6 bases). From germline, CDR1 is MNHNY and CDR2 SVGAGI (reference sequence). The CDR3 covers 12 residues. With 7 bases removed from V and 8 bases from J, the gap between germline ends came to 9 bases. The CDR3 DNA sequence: TGTGCCAGCAAAAACAGGGATTCACCCCTCCACTTT. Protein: CASKNRDSPLHF.

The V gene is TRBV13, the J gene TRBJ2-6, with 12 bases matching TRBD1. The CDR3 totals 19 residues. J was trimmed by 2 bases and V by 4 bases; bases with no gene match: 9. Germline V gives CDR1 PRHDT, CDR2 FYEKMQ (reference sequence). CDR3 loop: CASSSNPGTGGTGANVLTF. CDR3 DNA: TGTGCCAGCAGCTCCAACCCCGGGACAGGGGGCACTGGGGCCAACGTCCTGACTTTC.

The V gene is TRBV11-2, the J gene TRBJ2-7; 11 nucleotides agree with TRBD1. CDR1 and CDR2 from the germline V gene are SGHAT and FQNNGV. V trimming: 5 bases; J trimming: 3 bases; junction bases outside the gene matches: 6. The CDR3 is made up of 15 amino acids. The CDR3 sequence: CASSAGQGAGYEQYF. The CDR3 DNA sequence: TGTGCCAGCAGCGCAGGACAGGGGGCGGGCTACGAGCAGTACTTC.

The CDR3 sequence: CASREDTTFYTF. CDR3 nucleotides: TGTGCCAGCAGAGAAGACACGACCTTCTACACCTTC. V and J are TRBV11-2 and TRBJ1-2; D gene uncertain. The CDR3 has 12 residues. The germline V gene encodes CDR1 SGHAT and CDR2 FQNNGV. V was clipped by 6 bases and J by 10 bases, with 15 bases between them.

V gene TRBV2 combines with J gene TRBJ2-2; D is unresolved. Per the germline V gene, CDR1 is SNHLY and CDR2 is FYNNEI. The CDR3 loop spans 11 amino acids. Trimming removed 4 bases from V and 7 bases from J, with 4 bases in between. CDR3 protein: CASSVVGELFF. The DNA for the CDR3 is TGTGCCAGCAGTGTTGTCGGGGAGCTGTTTTTT.

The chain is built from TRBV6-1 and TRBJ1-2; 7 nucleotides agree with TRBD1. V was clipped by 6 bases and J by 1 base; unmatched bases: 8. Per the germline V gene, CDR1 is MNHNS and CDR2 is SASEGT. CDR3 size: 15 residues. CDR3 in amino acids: CASSGGTAINYGYTF. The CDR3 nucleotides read TGTGCCAGCAGCGGCGGGACAGCTATTAACTATGGCTACACCTTC.

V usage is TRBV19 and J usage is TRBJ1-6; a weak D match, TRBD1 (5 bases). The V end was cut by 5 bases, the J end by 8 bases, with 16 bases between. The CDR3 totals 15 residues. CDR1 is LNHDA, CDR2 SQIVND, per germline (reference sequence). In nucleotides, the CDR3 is TGTGCCAGTAGTGCTCAGGGTCGGGGTTATTCACCCCTCCACTTT. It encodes CASSAQGRGYSPLHF.

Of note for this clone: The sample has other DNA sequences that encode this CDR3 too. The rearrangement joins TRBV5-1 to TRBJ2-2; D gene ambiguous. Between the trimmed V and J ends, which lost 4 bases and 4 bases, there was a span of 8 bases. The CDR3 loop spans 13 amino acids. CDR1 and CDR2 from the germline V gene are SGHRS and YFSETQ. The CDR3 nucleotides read TGCGCCAGCAGCCCGACGGTCACCGGGGAGCTGTTTTTT. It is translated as CASSPTVTGELFF.

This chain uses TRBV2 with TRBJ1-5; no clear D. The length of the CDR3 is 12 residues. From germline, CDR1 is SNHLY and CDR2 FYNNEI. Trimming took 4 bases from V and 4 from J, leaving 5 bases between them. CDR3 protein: CASSGGNQPQHF. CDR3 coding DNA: TGTGCCAGCAGTGGAGGGAATCAGCCCCAGCATTTT.

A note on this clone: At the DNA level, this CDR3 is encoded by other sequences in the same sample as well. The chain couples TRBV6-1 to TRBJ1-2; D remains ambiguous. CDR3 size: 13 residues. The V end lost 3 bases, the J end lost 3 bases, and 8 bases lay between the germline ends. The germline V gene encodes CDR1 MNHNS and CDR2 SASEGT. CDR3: CASSDTTYYGYTF. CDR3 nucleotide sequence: TGTGCCAGCAGTGATACAACCTACTATGGCTACACCTTC.

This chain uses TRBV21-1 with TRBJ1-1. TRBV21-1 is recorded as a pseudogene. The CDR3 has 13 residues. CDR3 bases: TGTGCCACCAACACTACCATGAACACTGAAGCTTTCTTT. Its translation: CATNTTMNTEAFF.

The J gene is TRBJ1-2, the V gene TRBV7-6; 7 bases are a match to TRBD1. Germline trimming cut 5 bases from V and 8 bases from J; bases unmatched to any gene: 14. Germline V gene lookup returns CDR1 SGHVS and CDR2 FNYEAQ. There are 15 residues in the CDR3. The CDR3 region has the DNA TGTGCCAGCAGCCCCGACGACAGGGCGGTAGGGGGCTACACCTTC. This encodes CASSPDDRAVGGYTF.

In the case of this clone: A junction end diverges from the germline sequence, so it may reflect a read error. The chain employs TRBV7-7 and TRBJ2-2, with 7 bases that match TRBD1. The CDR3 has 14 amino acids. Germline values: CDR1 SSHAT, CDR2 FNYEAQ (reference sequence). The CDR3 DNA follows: TGTGCTAGCAGCCGGGACAGCCCCGGCGGGGAGCTGTTTTTT. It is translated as CASSRDSPGGELFF.

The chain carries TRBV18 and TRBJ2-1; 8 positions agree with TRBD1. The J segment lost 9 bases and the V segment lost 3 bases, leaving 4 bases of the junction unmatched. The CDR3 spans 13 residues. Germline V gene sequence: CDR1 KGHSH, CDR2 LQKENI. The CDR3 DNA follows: TGTGCCAGCTCACCGGACAGGGTAGGTGAGCAGTTCTTC. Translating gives CASSPDRVGEQFF.